A selection of T cell receptor beta chains follows, all from one sample in a study of blood T cell repertoires in COVID-19. Assay: immunoSEQ multiplex PCR; the TCRdb copy retains only in-frame clones and omits some. Among some 31,000 clones listed, nearly 90% were seen once. Sequencing used peripheral blood. The receptors stem from a man in his fifties or sixties with active COVID-19. The CDR3 runs from the conserved cysteine through the conserved F or W. D genes are given only for firm matches. For some rows the clone size is stated as once, few or many, or as a class when expanded; others skip it.

d_call j_call v_call clone_size cdr3_nt cdr3_aa
TRBD1 TRBJ1-2 TRBV6-2/TRBV6-3 NA TGTGCCAGCAGTTTGACAGGGAACTATGGCTACACCTTC CASSLTGNYGYTF
NA TRBJ2-2 TRBV10-3 NA TGTGCCATCAGGGCCCGGGACTTATCCGGGGAGCTGTTTTTT CAIRARDLSGELFF
TRBD1 TRBJ2-1 TRBV6-2/TRBV6-3 NA TGTGCCAGCAGCACAGGGGGCAATGAGCAGTTCTTC CASSTGGNEQFF
TRBD1 TRBJ1-4 TRBV9 NA TGTGCCAGCAGCGCAGGACAGGGAAATAATGAAAAACTGTTTTTT CASSAGQGNNEKLFF
NA TRBJ1-4 TRBV28 NA TGTGCCAGCAGTACGGGGGGGCCCGCGGCTAATGAAAAACTGTTTTTT CASSTGGPAANEKLFF
NA TRBJ1-6 TRBV24-1 NA TGTGCCACCAGTGATTTGCCGGGGTCACCCCTCCACTTT CATSDLPGSPLHF
NA TRBJ2-1 TRBV19 once TGTGCCAGTAGTATAGTGCCGGGGATGAAGAACAATGAGCAGTTCTTC CASSIVPGMKNNEQFF
NA TRBJ1-1 TRBV19 NA TGTGCCACAGAGGGGGAAGTAGCTGAAGCTTTCTTT CATEGEVAEAFF
NA TRBJ1-2 TRBV24-1 NA TGTGCCACCAGTGACTCAGGGGCACGGGGCTACACCTTC CATSDSGARGYTF
TRBD2 TRBJ2-1 TRBV18 NA TGTGCCAGCTCTCTAAGCGGGGGGCGCTCCTACAATGAGCAGTTCTTC CASSLSGGRSYNEQFF
NA TRBJ1-4 TRBV7-9 NA TGTGCCAGCAGCTTGGGGGGACCTAATGAAAAACTGTTTTTT CASSLGGPNEKLFF
NA TRBJ2-3 TRBV11-2 NA TGTGCCAGCAGCTTATCCAGGGTGGAAGATACGCAGTATTTT CASSLSRVEDTQYF
NA TRBJ1-2 TRBV2 NA TGTGCCAGCAGTGAAAGACCAGGGAGGTATGGCTACACCTTC CASSERPGRYGYTF
TRBD1 TRBJ2-1 TRBV18 NA TGTGCCAGCTACCCGACAGGGGGGTCCTACAATGAGCAGTTCTTC CASYPTGGSYNEQFF
NA TRBJ2-4 TRBV30 NA TGTGCCTGGAGTGTTGGTCAGGCACCCATGACCAAAAACATTCAGTACTTC CAWSVGQAPMTKNIQYF
NA TRBJ2-3 TRBV18 NA TGTGCCAGCTCGTCGACCTTAGGGGCGAGCACAGATACGCAGTATTTT CASSSTLGASTDTQYF
NA TRBJ2-7 TRBV7-2 NA TGTGCCAGCAGCTTGGTGGCGGCGGTCCACGAGCAGTACTTC CASSLVAAVHEQYF
TRBD2 TRBJ2-3 TRBV6-5 NA TGTGCCAGCAGCCTAGCGGGGGTACACACAGATACGCAGTATTTT CASSLAGVHTDTQYF
TRBD1 TRBJ1-6 TRBV4-1 few TGCGCCAGCAGCCAAGAAGTGACAGGGGATTCACCCCTCCACTTT CASSQEVTGDSPLHF
NA TRBJ2-6 TRBV18 NA TGTGCCAGCTCCCTCCGGGAAATCGATGGGGCCAACGTCCTGACTTTC CASSLREIDGANVLTF
NA TRBJ2-3 TRBV18 NA TGTGCCAGCTCACCCCCAGGTAGAAGGGGATCCACAGATACGCAGTATTTT CASSPPGRRGSTDTQYF
NA TRBJ2-1 TRBV6-2/TRBV6-3 NA TGTGCCAGCAGTTTAAGGGGGGGCCCCTACAATGAGCAGTTCTTC CASSLRGGPYNEQFF
NA TRBJ1-5 TRBV10-3 NA TGTGCCATCGGTTCGGGGGGTGAGAATCAGCCCCAGCATTTT CAIGSGGENQPQHF
NA TRBJ2-7 TRBV25-1 NA TGTGCCAGCAGAGGCGGACTATTAGCCTACGAGCAGTACTTC CASRGGLLAYEQYF
TRBD1 TRBJ1-6 TRBV9 NA TGTGCCAGCAGCGCAGGGGGACCAGGGGCCTCACCCCTCCACTTT CASSAGGPGASPLHF
NA TRBJ2-5 TRBV5-1 few TGCGCCAGCAGCTTGGATATAGTTGAGGAGACCCAGTACTTC CASSLDIVEETQYF
TRBD1 TRBJ1-5 TRBV3-1/TRBV3-2 NA TGTGCCAGCAGCCAAGCCCGGACAGGGTCGTTGCAGCCCCAGCATTTT CASSQARTGSLQPQHF
NA TRBJ2-5 TRBV4-2 once TGTGCCAGCAGCCCACTGATCTCGGGGTTTAGAGAGACCCAGTACTTC CASSPLISGFRETQYF
NA TRBJ2-3 TRBV11-2 NA TGTGCCAGCAGCTACACAGCGGACCGAGATACGCAGTATTTT CASSYTADRDTQYF
NA TRBJ1-1 TRBV21-1 NA TGTGCCAGCTGTTCGGGCCTGACACTCCGGACAGGGCCGGGTCGGACTGAAGCTTTCTTT CASCSGLTLRTGPGRTEAFF
NA TRBJ2-6 TRBV19 once TGTGCCAGTAGTGACCTTCGGACAGCTGGGGCCAACGTCCTGACTTTC CASSDLRTAGANVLTF
TRBD2 TRBJ2-4 TRBV11-2 NA TGTGCCAGCAGCTTAGCCGGTAGCGGGGGACTTCTAGCCAAAAACATTCAGTACTTC CASSLAGSGGLLAKNIQYF
NA TRBJ2-7 TRBV7-9 NA TGTGCCAGCAGCTCAGGGACCGGGCAGGGGAGCTACGAGCAGTACTTC CASSSGTGQGSYEQYF
NA TRBJ2-7 TRBV5-1 NA TGCGCCAGCAGCTTATCGTGGAGCTCCTACGAGCAGTACTTC CASSLSWSSYEQYF
NA TRBJ2-1 TRBV6-1 few TGTGCCAGCAGTGATCTTCCTGGAGCCATTCTCTACAATGAGCAGTTCTTC CASSDLPGAILYNEQFF
NA TRBJ2-4 TRBV25-1 NA TGTGCCAGCGCTGACAGTTCCAAAAACATTCAGTACTTC CASADSSKNIQYF
NA TRBJ2-5 TRBV29-1 NA TGCAGCGTTGAAGGGCAGCAAGAGACCCAGTACTTC CSVEGQQETQYF
NA TRBJ1-4 TRBV7-9 NA TGTGCCAGCAGCTTAGTCCCAGGGGAAACAACTAATGAAAAACTGTTTTTT CASSLVPGETTNEKLFF
NA TRBJ2-5 TRBV25-1 NA TGTGCCAGCAGTGAAAGGTGGCAGCCAGGGGCGGCCCAGTACTTC CASSERWQPGAAQYF
TRBD1 TRBJ1-2 TRBV19 NA TGTGCCAGTAGAGGGGGGACAGGGCCAGTACCGGGCTATGGCTACACCTTC CASRGGTGPVPGYGYTF
TRBD1 TRBJ2-1 TRBV7-9 NA TGTGCCAGCAGCGCGTCGACAGGGGCCTACAATGAGCAGTTCTTC CASSASTGAYNEQFF
TRBD1 TRBJ1-6 TRBV7-9 NA TGTGCCAGCAGCACTACGGGACAGGGGTATTATTCGCCCCTCCACTTT CASSTTGQGYYSPLHF
NA TRBJ1-5 TRBV6-2/TRBV6-3 NA TGTGCCAGCAGCCGTCGGGCGGGGGCAGTAGATCAGCCCCAGCATTTT CASSRRAGAVDQPQHF
TRBD1 TRBJ1-1 TRBV7-9 NA TGTGCCAGCAGCAAACAGGGGAATACTGAAGCTTTCTTT CASSKQGNTEAFF
NA TRBJ2-3 TRBV24-1 NA TGTGCCACCAGTGAACCTGGGGGCCTCACAGATACGCAGTATTTT CATSEPGGLTDTQYF
TRBD1 TRBJ1-2 TRBV6-2/TRBV6-3 NA TGTGCCAGCAGTTACCGGACAGGGGACTATGGCTACACCTTC CASSYRTGDYGYTF
TRBD2 TRBJ2-3 TRBV5-1 NA TGCGCCAGCAGCTTGGCCGGGGGACTAGCCGCAGATACGCAGTATTTT CASSLAGGLAADTQYF
NA TRBJ2-7 TRBV6-5 NA TGTGCCAGCAGCCGGTCCGAAAGCTCCTACGAGCAGTACTTC CASSRSESSYEQYF
NA TRBJ1-1 TRBV5-1 few TGCGCCAGCAGCTTGGGCGCCGTTTTGAACACTGAAGCTTTCTTT CASSLGAVLNTEAFF
NA TRBJ1-1 TRBV3-1/TRBV3-2 NA TGTGCCAGCAGCCTGGGACTCAGGAACACTGAAGCTTTCTTT CASSLGLRNTEAFF
NA TRBJ2-3 TRBV24-1 NA TGTGCCACCGGGGCCTTTGACAGTGACACAGATACGCAGTATTTT CATGAFDSDTDTQYF
NA TRBJ2-7 TRBV4-1 NA TGCGCCAGCAGCCAAGGCTCCCTCGGCCGGGGGACCCCCTACGAGCAGTACTTC CASSQGSLGRGTPYEQYF
NA TRBJ2-1 TRBV3-1/TRBV3-2 NA TGTGCCAGCAGCCAGGGAAACTCGGGGGGCGGAGAGCAGTTCTTC CASSQGNSGGGEQFF
TRBD2 TRBJ2-1 TRBV5-4 NA TGTGCCCGCAGCCCGGGGGGGGGCGGGGGGGCCCCTAGCTCCTACAATGAGCAGTTCTTC CARSPGGGGGAPSSYNEQFF
NA TRBJ1-1 TRBV9 few TGTGCCAGTACCCTGAGAGGGCGCACTGAAGCTTTCTTT CASTLRGRTEAFF
NA TRBJ1-5 TRBV2 NA TGTGCCAGCAGTGACCCCTATAGCAATCAGCCCCAGCATTTT CASSDPYSNQPQHF
NA TRBJ2-5 TRBV18 NA TGTGCCAGCTCACCACAAGGACACCGCCAAGAGACCCAGTACTTC CASSPQGHRQETQYF
NA TRBJ1-2 TRBV9 NA TGTGCCAGCAGCGCCCGGCGAAGGCATCAGGGAGGCTATGGCTACACCTTC CASSARRRHQGGYGYTF
TRBD1 TRBJ1-1 TRBV10-3 NA TGTGCCATCAGGAGAAGGACAGGGGAAATTGGGATTGACACTGAAGCTTTCTTT CAIRRRTGEIGIDTEAFF
NA TRBJ1-2 TRBV5-4 once TGTGCCAGCAGCTCGGGGGAGGGGAATGGCTACACCTTC CASSSGEGNGYTF